This T cell receptor (beta chain) was identified during a study of cytomegalovirus exposure and HLA in healthy donors. The study's findings and limits: Presence/absence analysis assumed near-uniform sequencing depth across donors. The study recorded over 150 TCR beta chains that were cytomegalovirus-associated.

A note on this clone: As yet, its antigen is unknown.

The PCR employed 60 Vbeta primers together with 13 Jbeta primers. Using immunoSEQ multiplex PCR, the repertoire was profiled, and TCRdb retains in-frame clones only, with some absent. The sample has fewer than 40,000 clones; 81% are singletons. This CDR3 comprises 16 residues. Germline V gene data show CDR1 as LGHNA and CDR2 as YSLEER. Between the trimmed V and J ends, which lost 3 bases and 1 base, there was a span of 15 bases. The TCR comes from a woman between 40 and 50 years old in good health and CMV-seronegative. Sequencing input: PBMCs. The chain joins TRBV4-3 to TRBJ1-1; D gene ambiguous. CDR3 region: CASSQATAGGNTEAFF. DNA of the CDR3: TGCGCCAGCAGCCAGGCCACCGCGGGAGGGAACACTGAAGCTTTCTTT.